A single sample is the source of the 10 T cell receptor beta chains below, sequenced in a study of cytomegalovirus exposure and HLA in healthy donors. PCR employed 60 Vbeta and 13 Jbeta primers. The protocol was immunoSEQ multiplex PCR, while the TCRdb copy is restricted to in-frame clones and leaves out a portion. The sample includes 150,000 to 200,000 clones, about 80% of them seen just once. Material for sequencing was PBMCs. The origin of the receptors is a man aged 50 to 60 in good health and CMV-seropositive.

This rearrangement joins TRBV5-4 to TRBJ1-2; tentatively, D is TRBD1 (5 bases). The V gene's germline CDR1 is SGHNT and CDR2 YYREEE (reference sequence). The CDR3 runs 15 residues. V lost 4 bases, J lost 1 base, and 14 bases lay in between. The CDR3 region has the DNA TGTGCCAGCAGCCACACAGCCCAGGGTAACTATGGCTACACCTTC. Its translation: CASSHTAQGNYGYTF.

This rearrangement joins TRBV5-4 to TRBJ1-4, with TRBD1 matching over 8 bases. Losses at the gene ends were 6 bases for V and 4 bases for J; bases not matched to a gene: 8. The CDR3 is 15 amino acids. Germline CDR1 is SGHNT and CDR2 is YYREEE (reference sequence). The CDR3 nucleotides are TGTGCCAGCACCCGGACAGGGTCGTATAATGAAAAACTGTTTTTT. Translation gives CASTRTGSYNEKLFF.

The chain recombines TRBV4-1 with TRBJ1-1; 9 nucleotides align to TRBD1. The germline gives CDR1 MGHRA, CDR2 YSYEKL. CDR3 length: 16 amino acids. V dropped 3 bases and J dropped 1; count of bases not matched to a gene: 6. CDR3 DNA: TGCGCCAGCAGCCAGAATCTGGGACAGGGGAACACTGAAGCTTTCTTT. It translates to CASSQNLGQGNTEAFF.

The chain employs TRBV10-3 and TRBJ2-7, with a possible D match to TRBD2 (5 bases). In germline, CDR1 is ENHRY, CDR2 SYGVKD. The CDR3 length is 13 residues. Trimming stripped 5 bases from V and 0 bases from J, with 8 bases between. CDR3 bases: TGTGCCATCAGTCCGGGAAGCTCCTACGAGCAGTACTTC. Translating it yields CAISPGSSYEQYF.

The DNA of the CDR3 is TGTGCCAGCAGTGGAGATGGGTCCCCCCAGCAGCCCCAGCATTTT. Translated: CASSGDGSPQQPQHF. The chain carries TRBV28 and TRBJ1-5; D is undetermined. Germline loops: CDR1 MDHEN, CDR2 SYDVKM. Between the trimmed V and J ends, which lost 5 bases and 7 bases, there was a span of 18 bases. There are 15 residues in the CDR3.

The J gene is TRBJ1-2, the V gene TRBV19; D may be TRBD1 (6 bases). CDR1 LNHDA and CDR2 SQIVND come from the germline V gene (reference sequence). V was trimmed by 5 bases and J by 0 bases, leaving 13 bases between them. There are 15 residues in the CDR3. The CDR3 DNA reads TGTGCCAGTAGTCGACAGGAAAGCTCTAACTATGGCTACACCTTC. Protein product: CASSRQESSNYGYTF.

The genes are TRBV6-1 and TRBJ1-5, with D possibly matching TRBD1 (6 bases). The CDR3 runs to 14 residues. Trimming removed 0 bases at V and 11 bases at J, with 14 bases between. Germline V gene lookup returns CDR1 MNHNS and CDR2 SASEGT. CDR3 region: CASSEAYDRLAQHF. The DNA for the CDR3 is TGTGCCAGCAGTGAAGCTTACGACAGGCTAGCCCAGCATTTT.

The rearrangement uses TRBV19 and TRBJ2-7; 10 bases match TRBD1. This CDR3 spans 16 amino acids. J was trimmed by 0 bases and V by 5 bases; bases with no gene match: 7. Looked up from germline, CDR1 is LNHDA and CDR2 is SQIVND (reference sequence). CDR3 sequence: CASSPWTGGNSYEQYF. The CDR3 nucleotides are TGTGCCAGTAGTCCGTGGACAGGGGGGAACTCCTACGAGCAGTACTTC.

V gene TRBV11-2 combines with J gene TRBJ2-5; 15 bases are shared with TRBD2. V lost 1 base, J lost 4 bases, and 4 bases stayed unmatched. The CDR3 contains 17 residues. Germline V CDR1 and CDR2: SGHAT, FQNNGV. CDR3: CASSLAGLAGGGETQYF. The CDR3 DNA sequence: TGTGCCAGCAGCTTAGCTGGACTAGCGGGGGGGGGAGAGACCCAGTACTTC.

This clone was picked up a small number of times. Here the CDR3 reads CASSGLAGGYMNEQFF. The CDR3 DNA reads TGTGCCAGCAGTGGACTAGCGGGGGGTTACATGAATGAGCAGTTCTTC. V and J are TRBV2 and TRBJ2-1, with 13 bases matching TRBD2. Germline CDR1 and CDR2: SNHLY and FYNNEI. The CDR3 spans 16 residues. The V and J ends lost 4 bases and 7 bases, in that order; junction bases with no gene match: 7.